This TCR beta chain was recovered during a study of regulatory T cells in long-lasting Graves disease. Relying on iRepertoire HTBI primers and Arm-PCR of CDR3 regions, the team built TCR beta libraries. TCRdb called the multiplex PCR reads again in MiXCR, with one record for every CDR3 protein. The sample has 360,000 or so distinct CDR3 sequences; 16% are singletons. Time point in this sample: newly diagnosed GD, antithyroid drugs for less than 3 months. After RNA was extracted from PBMCs, the TCR library was made from it. Regarding the study as a whole: Patients with persistent disease shared 2,900 or so public clonotypes, outpacing the 966 shared by new patients. When disease was persistent, TRBV28, TRBJ1-2 and TRBJ2-5 were the favored segments.

Trimming pared 2 bases from V and 0 bases from J, leaving 10 bases between. The CDR3 has 14 amino acids. CDR1 and CDR2 (germline): DFQATT, SNEGSKA (reference sequence). This clonotype has at least ten counts. Its antigen remains unknown. The sample was also reused in another study, on T cells in Graves' hyperthyroidism and ophthalmopathy. That investigation notes: Lactation, pregnancy, other autoimmune disease or uncontrolled infection excluded patients.

Here the sequenced sample was peripheral blood mononuclear cells (PBMCs), taken at new diagnosis, from a patient treated with antithyroid drugs. The rearrangement uses TRBV20-1 and TRBJ1-2; no definite D call. This sequence was found in a man aged 35 to 55 with Graves disease. CDR3 in DNA: TGCAGTGCTAGATGGCAGGCCACTAACTATGGCTACACCTTC. It codes for CSARWQATNYGYTF.